These 20 T cell receptor beta chains share one sample of origin, sequenced in a study of shared clonotypes between healthy human individuals. Only in-frame clones appear in the TCRdb table, and some are missing; sequencing was by immunoSEQ multiplex PCR. The repertoire holds approximately 1,500,000 clones, with 96% as singletons. The specimen sequenced was naive CD4+ T cells sorted from blood. Subset described: CD45RA+ positively selected. The receptors come from a man in his thirties or forties in good health.

CDR3 loop: CATSRVRDATEAFF. In DNA form, the CDR3 reads TGTGCCACCAGCAGAGTCCGGGACGCCACTGAAGCTTTCTTT. The chain joins TRBV15 to TRBJ1-1, with D possibly TRBD1 on 5 matching bases. This CDR3 is built from 14 residues. V lost 1 base to trimming and J lost 4 bases, with 10 bases between them. Germline-derived CDR1 and CDR2 are LNHNV and YYDKDF (reference sequence). Full variable domain (missing parts from reference TRBV15 and TRBJ1-1): DAMVIQNPRYQVTQFGKPVTLSCSQTLNHNVMYWYQQKSSQAPKLLFHYYDKDFNNEADTPDNFQSRRPNTSFCFLDIRSPGLGDTAMYLCATSRVRDATEAFFGQGTRLTVV.

This clone occurred a few times. The J gene is TRBJ1-1, the V gene TRBV2; D not resolved. Germline loops: CDR1 SNHLY, CDR2 FYNNEI. The CDR3 covers 15 residues. Trimming cost V 1 base and J 7 bases, with 16 bases left between them. The CDR3 DNA follows: TGTGCCAGCAGTGAAGGTTATATGAGAATGCTTGAAGCTTTCTTT. Translation gives CASSEGYMRMLEAFF.

The V call is TRBV5-1, the J call TRBJ2-7, with a weak D call TRBD1 (5 bases). Germline CDR1 SGHRS, CDR2 YFSETQ. The CDR3 is made up of 13 amino acids. With 10 bases removed from V and 3 bases from J, the gap between germline ends came to 17 bases. The DNA for the CDR3 is TGCGCCCAGCGTCCTGGGGCCATCTACGAGCAGTACTTC. As protein: CAQRPGAIYEQYF.

CDR3 DNA sequence: TGCGCCAGCAGCCAAGATCCCCGACGACAGGGCATGACCGGGGAGCTGTTTTTT. Amino acids: CASSQDPRRQGMTGELFF. The gene calls are TRBV4-3 and TRBJ2-2; TRBD1 agrees at 7 bases. With 0 bases clipped from V and 5 bases from J, the junction kept 12 bases outside the gene matches. The CDR3 is 18 residues long. Looked up from germline, CDR1 is LGHNA and CDR2 is YSLEER.

The V and J genes are TRBV30 and TRBJ2-1; the D gene could be TRBD1 or TRBD2 (5 bases each). CDR3 length: 16 residues. Germline loops: CDR1 GTSNPN, CDR2 SVGIG (reference sequence). V was pared by 1 base and J by 3 bases, with 16 bases between. This CDR3 is CAWSARLGEIYNEQFF. CDR3 sequence (DNA): TGTGCCTGGAGTGCTCGATTGGGGGAAATCTACAATGAGCAGTTCTTC.

The gene calls are TRBV18 and TRBJ2-7; 7 bases line up with TRBD1. V was clipped by 0 bases and J by 6 bases; unmatched bases: 8. Per the germline V gene, CDR1 is KGHSH and CDR2 is LQKENI. CDR3 length: 15 amino acids. In DNA, the CDR3 is TGTGCCAGCTCACCACCGTTCGTAGGGGGCCGCGAGCAGTACTTC. Translating gives CASSPPFVGGREQYF.

This chain links TRBV2 with TRBJ2-7; the match to TRBD2 covers 7 bases. CDR3 length: 14 residues. V dropped 5 bases and J dropped 4; count of bases not matched to a gene: 8. Germline loops: CDR1 SNHLY, CDR2 FYNNEI. The CDR3 DNA sequence: TGTGCCAGCAGTACCCAGGGAGGGCAGTACGAGCAGTACTTC. Protein product: CASSTQGGQYEQYF.

The rearrangement links TRBV7-6 to TRBJ2-7; the match to TRBD1 covers 8 bases. The trim removed 0 bases at V and 3 bases at J, leaving 7 bases unmatched. Germline CDR1 reads SGHVS; CDR2 reads FNYEAQ. The CDR3 runs 16 residues. CDR3 nucleotides: TGTGCCAGCAGCTTAGCTACCGGACAGGGAGTCTACGAGCAGTACTTC. Translated: CASSLATGQGVYEQYF.

The chain has TRBV7-9 and TRBJ1-1, with TRBD1 matching over 8 bases. After removal of 5 bases from V and 5 bases from J, the junction contained 10 bases not matched to a gene. The germline V gene has CDR1 SEHNR and CDR2 FQNEAQ (reference sequence). The CDR3 runs 15 residues. Here the CDR3 reads CASSEWQGASTEAFF. DNA for the CDR3: TGTGCCAGCAGCGAATGGCAGGGGGCGAGTACTGAAGCTTTCTTT. The full variable domain, its missing parts supplied by reference TRBV7-9 and TRBJ1-1, is DTGVSQNPRHKITKRGQNVTFRCDPISEHNRLYWYRQTLGQGPEFLTYFQNEAQLEKSRLLSDRFSAERPKGSFSTLEIQRTEQGDSAMYLCASSEWQGASTEAFFGQGTRLTVV.

The DNA for the CDR3 is TGTGCCAGCAGACAAAGTTCCGGGAATCAGCCCCAGCATTTT. Amino acids: CASRQSSGNQPQHF. The V call is TRBV6-5, the J call TRBJ1-5; D unresolved. The CDR3 is 14 residues long. Germline CDR1 MNHEY, CDR2 SVGAGI. V lost 6 bases and J lost 4, with 13 bases in between.

V is TRBV7-6 and J is TRBJ2-7, with D maybe TRBD2 (6 bases). Germline CDR1 SGHVS, CDR2 FNYEAQ. V lost 1 base and J 3 bases, leaving 16 bases between the germline ends. The CDR3 is 16 amino acids. The CDR3, as DNA: TGTGCCAGCAGCTTAGGGGCCGGCGCGGGGAGCTACGAGCAGTACTTC. The encoded protein is CASSLGAGAGSYEQYF.

The rearrangement uses TRBV27 and TRBJ1-1; no clear D gene. V lost 8 bases, J lost 0 bases, and 10 bases lay in between. Germline V gene data show CDR1 as MNHEY and CDR2 as SMNVEV (reference sequence). This CDR3 is built from 13 residues. The CDR3 reads CASGRVVNTEAFF. The DNA of the CDR3 is TGTGCCAGCGGTAGGGTAGTGAACACTGAAGCTTTCTTT.

V usage is TRBV7-6 and J usage is TRBJ1-2; D ambiguous. This CDR3 has 13 residues. The ends were cut back, 2 bases at V and 8 bases at J, with 12 bases in the middle. Per germline, CDR1 SGHVS and CDR2 FNYEAQ. The CDR3 nucleotides read TGTGCCAGCAGCTTACCGGGGAGGAGCGGCTACACCTTC. Encoded protein: CASSLPGRSGYTF.

Of note for this clone: The sample has other DNA sequences that encode this CDR3 too. The chain carries TRBV5-1 and TRBJ1-5; D is possibly TRBD1 (5 bases). The germline V and J ends were trimmed by 4 bases and 2 bases, with 10 bases remaining between them. This CDR3 contains 14 residues. CDR1 and CDR2 from the germline V gene are SGHRS and YFSETQ. CDR3 nucleotides: TGCGCCAGCAGCCTCGGAGGGGGCAATCAGCCCCAGCATTTT. It yields the protein CASSLGGGNQPQHF.

This chain uses TRBV7-9 with TRBJ2-1, with 7 bases identical to TRBD1. Germline-derived CDR1 and CDR2 are SEHNR and FQNEAQ (reference sequence). V gave up 6 bases and J gave up 7 bases; unmatched junction bases: 12. CDR3 length equals 15 residues. CDR3 residues: CASRSTKLQGNEQFF. The CDR3 region has the DNA TGTGCCAGCAGATCCACAAAGCTACAGGGGAATGAGCAGTTCTTC.

The CDR3 here is CAWRWDRLAGKTYEQYF. CDR3 DNA: TGTGCCTGGCGCTGGGACAGATTAGCGGGAAAGACCTACGAGCAGTACTTC. V and J are TRBV5-3 and TRBJ2-7; tentative D call: TRBD2 (8 bases). TRBV5-3 is flagged as an ORF with uncertain function. The CDR3 extends over 17 amino acids. Between the trimmed V and J ends, which lost 10 bases and 2 bases, there was a span of 28 bases.

The V gene is TRBV7-9, the J gene TRBJ2-3; D uncertain. This CDR3 is 16 amino acids long. From germline, CDR1 is SEHNR and CDR2 FQNEAQ (reference sequence). Deletions cut 5 bases from V and 0 bases from J, with 15 bases between. CDR3 amino acids: CASSPRPSASTDTQYF. The CDR3 DNA follows: TGTGCCAGCAGCCCACGGCCAAGTGCTAGCACAGATACGCAGTATTTT.

This chain connects TRBV11-2 to TRBJ2-7; D is possibly TRBD1 (6 bases). The germline gives CDR1 SGHAT, CDR2 FQNNGV. V lost 0 bases and J lost 3, with 9 bases in between. The CDR3 sequence is 14 residues long. Written as DNA, the CDR3 is TGTGCCAGCAGCTTAGATGTCAGGGGCTACGAGCAGTACTTC. Translation gives CASSLDVRGYEQYF.

Concerning this clone itself: Other DNA sequences in the sample encode the same CDR3. The V and J genes are TRBV5-1 and TRBJ2-7, with D hard to call. In germline, CDR1 is SGHRS, CDR2 YFSETQ. V lost 4 bases, J lost 4 bases, and 6 bases lay in between. This CDR3 is 11 amino acids long. CDR3 nucleotide sequence: TGCGCCAGCAGCCTCGAGTACGAGCAGTACTTC. As protein: CASSLEYEQYF.

The chain recombines TRBV19 with TRBJ2-3; D gene uncertain. CDR1 is LNHDA and CDR2 is SQIVND in the germline V gene (reference sequence). The CDR3 runs 13 residues. The V and J ends lost 5 bases and 0 bases respectively, with 6 bases between them. CDR3 sequence (DNA): TGTGCCAGTAGTCCCCCGAGCACAGATACGCAGTATTTT. Translation: CASSPPSTDTQYF.